The 2 T cell receptor beta chains listed next were all sequenced from one sample in a study of human versus mouse CDR3 diversity and MHC coevolution. Assay: immunoSEQ multiplex PCR; the TCRdb copy retains only in-frame clones and omits some. The table shows just under 60,000 clones, with 90% to 95% occurring only once. Material: naive CD4+ T cells from blood. Subset in this sample: CD45RO-negative CD62L-positive naive CD4 T cells. The receptors stem from a person between 60 and 69 years old in good health.

The chain has TRBV15 and TRBJ2-7; 7 nucleotides align to TRBD2. The CDR3 has 14 residues. V was clipped by 5 bases and J by 2 bases; unmatched bases: 6. Germline-derived CDR1 and CDR2 are LNHNV and YYDKDF (reference sequence). The CDR3 spells CATSLRGGTYEQYF. DNA for the CDR3: TGTGCCACCAGCCTCCGGGGAGGGACCTACGAGCAGTACTTC.

The chain recombines TRBV12-5 with TRBJ2-7; TRBD2 is a possible D gene (6 bases). Germline assignment: CDR1 LGHNT and CDR2 FRNRAP. V shed 3 bases and J shed 0 bases, with 12 bases lying between them. This CDR3 has 15 residues. The CDR3 spells CASGLGPGGSYEQYF. The CDR3 DNA reads as TGTGCTAGTGGTTTAGGCCCCGGGGGCTCCTACGAGCAGTACTTC. Supplemented by reference TRBV12-5 and TRBJ2-7, the full variable domain reads DARVTQTPRHKVTEMGQEVTMRCQPILGHNTVFWYRQTMMQGLELLAYFRNRAPLDDSGMPKDRFSAEMPDATLATLKIQPSEPRDSAVYFCASGLGPGGSYEQYFGPGTRLTVT.